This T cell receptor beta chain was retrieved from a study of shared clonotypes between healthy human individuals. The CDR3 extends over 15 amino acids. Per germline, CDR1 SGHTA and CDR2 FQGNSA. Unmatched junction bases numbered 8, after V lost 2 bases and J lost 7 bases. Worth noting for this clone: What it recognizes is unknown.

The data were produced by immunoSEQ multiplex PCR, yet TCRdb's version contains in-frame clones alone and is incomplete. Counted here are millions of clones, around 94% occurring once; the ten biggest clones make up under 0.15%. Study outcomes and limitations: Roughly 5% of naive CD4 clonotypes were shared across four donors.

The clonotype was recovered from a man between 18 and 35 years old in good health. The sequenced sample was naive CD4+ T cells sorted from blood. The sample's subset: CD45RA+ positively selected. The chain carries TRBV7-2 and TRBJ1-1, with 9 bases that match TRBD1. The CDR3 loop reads CASSLTGQGRIEAFF. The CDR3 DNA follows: TGTGCCAGCAGCTTAACGGGACAGGGACGAATTGAAGCTTTCTTT.